This T cell receptor (beta chain) is from a study of blood T cell repertoires in COVID-19. Study as a whole: COVID-19 samples, acute and convalescent, were from the United States, Italy and Spain. PBMCs, B-cell-depleted T cells, or T cells provided the cDNA or gDNA that made up the material.

V shed 5 bases, J shed 7 bases, and the junction held 6 bases outside the gene matches. Germline V gene sequence: CDR1 SGHAT, CDR2 FQNNGV. CDR3 length: 14 amino acids. Clones were read by immunoSEQ multiplex PCR, and TCRdb kept only the in-frame ones, dropping some. The profile shows about 200,000 clones, around 89% of them singletons. This TCR derives from a woman aged 40 to 50 with acute or convalescent COVID-19. The source material was peripheral blood. The chain employs TRBV11-2 and TRBJ1-5; 9 nucleotides align to TRBD1. This CDR3 reads CASSRTGVGQPQHF. The CDR3, as DNA: TGTGCCAGCAGCAGGACAGGGGTTGGACAGCCCCAGCATTTT.